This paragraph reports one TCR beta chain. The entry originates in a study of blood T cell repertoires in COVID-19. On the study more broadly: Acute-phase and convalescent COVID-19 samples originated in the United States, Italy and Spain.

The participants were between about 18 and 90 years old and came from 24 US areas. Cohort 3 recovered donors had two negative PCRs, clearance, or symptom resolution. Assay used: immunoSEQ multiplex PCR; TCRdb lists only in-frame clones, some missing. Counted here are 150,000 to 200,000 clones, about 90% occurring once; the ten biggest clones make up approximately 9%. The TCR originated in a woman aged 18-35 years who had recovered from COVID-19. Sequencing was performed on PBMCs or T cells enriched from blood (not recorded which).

Written as DNA, the CDR3 is TGCGCCAGCAGCACCGGGACAGGGCTCTATAATTCACCCCTCCACTTT. Translation gives CASSTGTGLYNSPLHF. The J gene is TRBJ1-6, the V gene TRBV4-1, with TRBD1 matching 9 bases. The germline V gene has CDR1 MGHRA and CDR2 YSYEKL. J gave up 3 bases and V 5 bases, and 5 bases lay outside the gene matches. The CDR3 consists of 16 residues.